This entry describes one T cell receptor beta chain. Its antigen is still unknown. The CDR3 extends over 16 amino acids. V shed 5 bases and J 2 bases; nucleotides not matched to a gene: 6. Germline lookup yields CDR1 SGHTA and CDR2 FQGNSA. The data are from a study of cytomegalovirus exposure and HLA in healthy donors. Across the whole study: Tens of millions of unique TCR sequences came from HLA-typed donors in an early release.

PCR was performed using 60 Vbeta and 13 Jbeta primers. The protocol was immunoSEQ multiplex PCR, while the TCRdb copy is restricted to in-frame clones and leaves out a portion. The data show approximately 100,000 clones, 79% seen once. General study points: Common viral pathogens seemed, in a later analysis, to connect with several of the most significant clusters.

This chain joins TRBV7-2 and TRBJ2-7; 13 bases are shared with TRBD2. The sample comprised PBMCs. The TCR sequence derives from a female donor in good health and CMV-seropositive. The CDR3, as DNA: TGTGCCAGCAGCCCGATCACTAGCGGGAGGGCCTACGAGCAGTACTTC. Translated: CASSPITSGRAYEQYF. The full variable domain, completed using reference TRBV7-2 and TRBJ2-7, is GAGVSQSPSNKVTEKGKDVELRCDPISGHTALYWYRQSLGQGLEFLIYFQGNSAPDKSGLPSDRFSAERTGGSVSTLTIQRTQQEDSAVYLCASSPITSGRAYEQYFGPGTRLTVT.